These 2 T cell receptor beta chains were sequenced from one sample in a study of a mutant IDH1 vaccine in newly diagnosed glioma (TCRdb year 2021). The antigens these receptors bind are not known. Per the publication, the time point label means: week 23, last vaccination. Each vaccine dose was 300 ug of a 20-mer mutant IDH1 peptide in Montanide, given subcutaneously with topical imiquimod. Library preparation was by the immunoSEQ multiplex PCR assay. Sourced from immuneACCESS, this table was stored by TCRdb with only in-frame sequences that have V and J called. A share of the clones is absent; for the studies checked, an unresolved V gene accounts for under half, and the remainder has no known explanation. The sample data list around 60,000 clones, and 85% of these were observed just once. Approximately 3.7% of the sample belongs to the ten largest clones. Source: PBMCs, taken from a glioma patient whose treatment included an IDH1 peptide vaccine. Receptor source: a man aged 30-40 years with glioma.

The rearrangement links TRBV15 to TRBJ1-2; TRBD1 might be the D (5 bases). The CDR3 has 13 amino acids. The V gene's germline CDR1 is LNHNV and CDR2 YYDKDF (reference sequence). Trimming removed 0 bases from V and 6 bases from J, with 8 bases in between. Here the CDR3 reads CATSRDRGDGYTF. In nucleotides, the CDR3 is TGTGCCACCAGCAGAGATCGGGGGGATGGCTACACCTTC.

The chain links TRBV10-2 to TRBJ1-5; the D gene is possibly TRBD1 (5 bases). Germline V gene data show CDR1 as WSHSY and CDR2 as SAAADI. Trimming removed 2 bases at V and 6 bases at J, with 26 bases between. There are 19 residues in the CDR3. The DNA for the CDR3 is TGCGCCAGCAGTGAGCCTCTTGTGCAGGGACCATCCTTAGGTCAGCCCCAGCATTTT. This encodes CASSEPLVQGPSLGQPQHF.